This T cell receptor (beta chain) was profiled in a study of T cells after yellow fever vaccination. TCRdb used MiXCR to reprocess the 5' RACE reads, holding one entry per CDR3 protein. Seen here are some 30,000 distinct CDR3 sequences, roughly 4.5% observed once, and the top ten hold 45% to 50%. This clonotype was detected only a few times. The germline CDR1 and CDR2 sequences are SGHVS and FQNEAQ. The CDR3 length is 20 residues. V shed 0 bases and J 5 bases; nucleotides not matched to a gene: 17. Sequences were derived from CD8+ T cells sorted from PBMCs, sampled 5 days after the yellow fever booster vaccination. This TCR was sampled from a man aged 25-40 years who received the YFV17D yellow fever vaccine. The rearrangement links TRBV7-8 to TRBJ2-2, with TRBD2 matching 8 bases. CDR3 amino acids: CASSLAETGISGRETGELFF. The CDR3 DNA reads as TGTGCCAGCAGCTTAGCCGAGACAGGAATATCCGGGAGGGAGACCGGGGAGCTGTTTTTT. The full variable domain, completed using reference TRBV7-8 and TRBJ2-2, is GAGVSQSPRYKVAKRGQDVALRCDPISGHVSLFWYQQALGQGPEFLTYFQNEAQLDKSGLPSDRFFAERPEGSVSTLKIQRTQQEDSAVYLCASSLAETGISGRETGELFFGEGSRLTVL.